This TCR beta chain was profiled in a study of monozygotic twins with inflammatory bowel disease. Study results and caveats: Relative clonotype sharing with others was diminished in IBD patients versus healthy twins, particularly with disease activity.

Germline values: CDR1 SGHNT, CDR2 YYREEE (reference sequence). The CDR3 loop spans 14 amino acids. Turning to this clonotype: Antigen specificity is unknown.

No DNA is given; TCRdb re-called the 5' RACE reads and lists each CDR3 protein once. This table holds about 210,000 distinct CDR3 sequences. The TCR comes from a human donor with ulcerative colitis or Crohn's disease, or a healthy co-twin of an affected twin (not recorded which). The sequenced material came from blood. The V call is TRBV5-4, the J call TRBJ2-7; lacking DNA, the TRBD1 call made by TCRdb goes unchecked. The CDR3 here is CASSTGQGTYEQYF.